Below, 14 T cell receptor beta chains from the same sample are listed, as sequenced in a study of read filtering for tumor transcriptome and immune sequencing. The library was built from roughly 400 ng RNA with molecular barcoded adaptors for alpha/delta and beta/gamma chains. TCRdb ran MiXCR on the reads and lists one entry per CDR3 protein. Seen here are tens of thousands of distinct CDR3 sequences, roughly 13% observed once, and the top ten hold about 25%. Sample: a population of CD138-negative cells sorted from bone marrow. Receptors originate from a donor at least 40 years old with multiple myeloma.

This clonotype was counted many times. This sequence joins TRBV20-1 and TRBJ2-1, with D possibly TRBD2 on 5 matching bases. The V end lost 6 bases, the J end lost 4 bases, and 22 bases lay between the germline ends. CDR1 and CDR2 from the germline V gene are DFQATT and SNEGSKA (reference sequence). The CDR3 is made up of 16 amino acids. The CDR3 coding sequence is TGCAGTGCGCCCAATAGGCTGTGGCGGGCTTACAATGAGCAGTTCTTC. Translating gives CSAPNRLWRAYNEQFF.

This clonotype has just a few counts. The rearrangement links TRBV5-6 to TRBJ1-1; no clear D. Trimming took 2 bases from V and 1 from J, leaving 3 bases between them. The CDR3 covers 12 residues. Germline V gene sequence: CDR1 SGHDT, CDR2 YYEEEE. This chain's CDR3 is CASSFQNTEAFF. CDR3 sequence (DNA): TGTGCCAGCAGCTTTCAGAACACTGAAGCTTTCTTT.

This clonotype was counted at least ten times. The rearrangement links TRBV9 to TRBJ1-5; D remains ambiguous. Deletions cut 4 bases from V and 2 bases from J, with 10 bases between. CDR1 is SGDLS, CDR2 YYNGEE, per germline. The CDR3 runs to 14 residues. The DNA of the CDR3 is TGTGCCAGCAGCCCGGACGGAGGCAATCAGCCCCAGCATTTT. It codes for CASSPDGGNQPQHF. Drawing the rest from reference TRBV9 and TRBJ1-5, the complete variable domain is DSGVTQTPKHLITATGQRVTLRCSPRSGDLSVYWYQQSLDQGLQFLIQYYNGEERAKGNILERFSAQQFPDLHSELNLSSLELGDSALYFCASSPDGGNQPQHFGDGTRLSIL.

This clonotype has just one count. The chain couples TRBV29-1 to TRBJ2-1; TRBD1 agrees at 7 bases. Trimming cost V 5 bases and J 3 bases; bases outside gene matches: 4. This CDR3 has 13 amino acids. Germline CDR1 SQVTM, CDR2 ANQGSEA. In DNA, the CDR3 is TGCAGCGTTCGACAGGGCTTCTACAATGAGCAGTTCTTC. It translates to CSVRQGFYNEQFF.

In this sample, this clonotype turned up many times. The chain has TRBV30 and TRBJ2-1; a weak D match, TRBD2 (5 bases). The V and J ends lost 2 bases and 8 bases respectively, with 7 bases between them. The CDR3 has 11 residues. Germline-derived CDR1 and CDR2 are GTSNPN and SVGIG (reference sequence). The CDR3 loop reads CAWSPSHEQFF. CDR3 sequence (DNA): TGTGCCTGGAGTCCTAGCCATGAGCAGTTCTTC.

The chain links TRBV20-1 to TRBJ2-1; D is unresolved. Germline CDR1 DFQATT, CDR2 SNEGSKA (reference sequence). CDR3 size: 11 residues. The V end was cut by 2 bases, the J end by 9 bases, with 8 bases between. The CDR3 sequence is CSARKASEQFF. In DNA, the CDR3 is TGCAGTGCTAGAAAAGCGTCTGAGCAGTTCTTC.

There are many counts of this clonotype. The gene calls are TRBV29-1 and TRBJ2-6; TRBD1 aligns across 7 bases. The CDR3 spans 21 residues. The germline CDR1 and CDR2 sequences are SQVTM and ANQGSEA. Losses at the gene ends were 7 bases for V and 0 bases for J; bases not matched to a gene: 24. CDR3: CSALGVGTAKPDLSGANVLTF. The CDR3 DNA follows: TGCAGCGCCCTGGGGGTCGGGACAGCTAAACCCGATCTCTCTGGGGCCAACGTCCTGACTTTC.

About this clonotype: This may be a read error: a much more frequent sequence differs by one nucleotide. The rearrangement links TRBV6-1 to TRBJ2-1; 12 nucleotides agree with TRBD2. The CDR3 is 14 residues long. Looked up from germline, CDR1 is MNHNS and CDR2 is SASEGT. V was clipped by 4 bases and J by 9 bases; unmatched bases: 4. CDR3 in DNA: TGTGCCAGCAGTGGGACTAGCGGGATCCGTGAGCAGTTCTTC. Amino acid sequence: CASSGTSGIREQFF.

This clonotype was seen at least ten times. V gene TRBV7-9 combines with J gene TRBJ2-1; 12 bases are a match to TRBD2. The CDR3 runs to 15 residues. The V gene's germline CDR1 is SEHNR and CDR2 FQNEAQ (reference sequence). J lost 7 bases, V lost 4 bases, and 5 bases had no gene match. The CDR3 DNA is TGTGCCAGCAGCTATCTAGCGGGAGGGCCTAATGAGCAGTTCTTC. It encodes CASSYLAGGPNEQFF.

This clonotype was seen more than once but under ten times. The gene calls are TRBV10-2 and TRBJ1-2; D is uncertain. The CDR3 sequence is 13 residues long. Trimming took off 4 bases at V and 4 bases at J, with 10 bases between the two ends. CDR1 and CDR2 from the germline V gene are WSHSY and SAAADI. CDR3 DNA sequence: TGCGCCAGCAGTGCCGGAAGGCCCTATGGCTACACCTTC. It is translated as CASSAGRPYGYTF.

This clonotype was observed at least ten times. The rearrangement links TRBV2 to TRBJ2-1; no clear D gene. The germline V and J ends were trimmed by 7 bases and 8 bases, with 21 bases remaining between them. CDR3 length equals 15 residues. Germline V gene lookup returns CDR1 SNHLY and CDR2 FYNNEI. The CDR3 nucleotides are TGTGCCAGCATCAAGGACCGAGACCAACAGCATGAGCAGTTCTTC. Encoded protein: CASIKDRDQQHEQFF. Combining the CDR3 with reference TRBV2 and TRBJ2-1 gives the whole variable domain EPEVTQTPSHQVTQMGQEVILRCVPISNHLYFYWYRQILGQKVEFLVSFYNNEISEKSEIFDDQFSVERPDGSNFTLKIRSTKLEDSAMYFCASIKDRDQQHEQFFGPGTRLTVL.

The chain employs TRBV21-1 and TRBJ2-7; TRBD2, the table's D call, lacks a check against the DNA. TRBV21-1 is a known pseudogene. CDR3 length: 15 amino acids. CDR3 region: CASSSSGLEMHEQYF. The CDR3 DNA reads as TGTGCCAGCAGCAGCTCGGGACTGGAGATGCACGAGCAGTACTTC.

This sequence joins TRBV12-3 or TRBV12-4 and TRBJ2-2; D remains ambiguous. Trimming took off 6 bases at V and 3 bases at J, with 5 bases between the two ends. The CDR3 has 12 amino acids. CDR3 sequence (DNA): TGTGCCAGCAGCCATTACACCGGGGAGCTGTTTTTT. It encodes CASSHYTGELFF.

This clonotype has a count of ten or more. The chain joins TRBV27 to TRBJ2-4; D is perhaps TRBD2 (6 bases). The CDR3 contains 16 residues. From germline, CDR1 is MNHEY and CDR2 SMNVEV (reference sequence). Deletions cut 4 bases from V and 0 bases from J, with 13 bases between. The CDR3 sequence: CASSWGLSLAKNIQYF. CDR3 sequence (DNA): TGTGCCAGCAGTTGGGGACTGAGCCTAGCCAAAAACATTCAGTACTTC.